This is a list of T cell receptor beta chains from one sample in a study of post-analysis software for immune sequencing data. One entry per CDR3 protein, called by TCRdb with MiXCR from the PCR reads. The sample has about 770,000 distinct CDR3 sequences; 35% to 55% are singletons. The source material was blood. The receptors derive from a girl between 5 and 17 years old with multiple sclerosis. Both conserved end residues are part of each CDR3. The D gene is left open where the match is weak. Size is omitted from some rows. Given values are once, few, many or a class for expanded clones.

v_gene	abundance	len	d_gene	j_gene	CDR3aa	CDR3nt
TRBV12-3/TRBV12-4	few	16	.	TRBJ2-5	CASSPFLLTGQETQYF	TGTGCCAGCAGTCCATTCCTGTTGACGGGTCAAGAGACCCAGTACTTC
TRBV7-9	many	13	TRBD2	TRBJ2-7	CASSPSGAYEQYF	TGTGCCAGCAGCCCTAGCGGGGCCTACGAGCAGTACTTC
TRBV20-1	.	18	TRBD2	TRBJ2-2	CSARPRTSGRKNTGELFF	TGCAGTGCTAGACCCCGGACTAGCGGGAGGAAAAACACCGGGGAGCTGTTTTTT
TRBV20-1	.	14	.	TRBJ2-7	CSAEPPRIFYEQYF	TGCAGTGCAGAACCGCCCCGTATATTCTACGAGCAGTACTTC
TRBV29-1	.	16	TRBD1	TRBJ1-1	CSVTFLTGQGVTEAFF	TGCAGCGTTACTTTTTTAACAGGACAGGGAGTCACTGAAGCTTTCTTT
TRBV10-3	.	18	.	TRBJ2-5	CAISDRSGREQGTQTQYF	TGTGCCATCAGTGACAGGTCTGGCCGAGAACAGGGAACGCAGACCCAGTACTTC
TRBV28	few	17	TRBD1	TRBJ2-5	CASSWNIKTGDEETQYF	TGTGCCAGCAGTTGGAATATTAAAACAGGGGATGAGGAGACCCAGTACTTC
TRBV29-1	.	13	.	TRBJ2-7	CSVSDDTLYEQYF	TGCAGCGTTTCTGACGACACCCTCTACGAGCAGTACTTC
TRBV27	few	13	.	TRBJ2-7	CASSLDRPGEQYF	TGTGCCAGCAGTTTAGACAGGCCGGGGGAGCAGTACTTC
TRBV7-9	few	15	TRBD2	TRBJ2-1	CASSPLAGPYNEQFF	TGTGCCAGCAGCCCCCTAGCGGGGCCCTACAATGAGCAGTTCTTC